One sample yielded the 27 T cell receptor beta chains listed below, sequenced in a study of T cell repertoires in cytomegalovirus infection. MiXCR, applied by TCRdb to the reads, yields one record per CDR3 protein. The profile shows around 530,000 distinct CDR3 sequences, approximately 15% of them singletons. Specimen: CD8+ T cells from PBMCs. These receptors originate from a human donor in good health (CMV status not recorded). Some clones in this sample may be carry-over from other donors' samples.

V and J are TRBV2 and TRBJ2-6; D not certain. CDR3 size: 15 residues. CDR1 SNHLY and CDR2 FYNNEI come from the germline V gene. Trimming stripped 3 bases from V and 0 bases from J, with 6 bases between. The CDR3 DNA reads as TGTGCCAGCAGTGAGGTTCCCTCTGGGGCCAACGTCCTGACTTTC. Protein sequence: CASSEVPSGANVLTF.

The sample holds many counts of this clonotype. V is TRBV11-2 and J is TRBJ1-2, with D uncertain. The CDR3 length is 12 residues. V lost 8 bases to trimming and J lost 3 bases, with 10 bases between them. Germline CDR1 reads SGHAT; CDR2 reads FQNNGV. CDR3 in DNA: TGTGCCAGCGGCGGCCTAGACTATGGCTACACCTTC. Translation gives CASGGLDYGYTF.

The J gene is TRBJ2-4, the V gene TRBV7-9, with D perhaps matching TRBD1 (5 bases). V was trimmed by 6 bases and J by 0 bases, leaving 21 bases between them. The V gene's germline CDR1 is SEHNR and CDR2 FQNEAQ (reference sequence). The CDR3 contains 18 residues. In nucleotides, the CDR3 is TGTGCCAGCAGTTCTATGGCAGGGTGGGGCCTAGCCAAAAACATTCAGTACTTC. It specifies CASSSMAGWGLAKNIQYF. Supplemented by reference TRBV7-9 and TRBJ2-4, the full variable domain reads DTGVSQNPRHKITKRGQNVTFRCDPISEHNRLYWYRQTLGQGPEFLTYFQNEAQLEKSRLLSDRFSAERPKGSFSTLEIQRTEQGDSAMYLCASSSMAGWGLAKNIQYFGAGTRLSVL.

This clonotype appeared once. The V and J genes are TRBV20-1 and TRBJ2-3; D is possibly TRBD2 (5 bases). From germline, CDR1 is DFQATT and CDR2 SNEGSKA (reference sequence). This CDR3 has 15 residues. Trimming removed 0 bases from V and 2 bases from J, with 12 bases in between. The CDR3: CSARDPASYTDTQYF. CDR3 in DNA: TGCAGTGCTAGAGATCCCGCTAGCTACACAGATACGCAGTATTTT.

The J gene is TRBJ2-1, the V gene TRBV20-1, with D unresolved. V was clipped by 6 bases and J by 3 bases, with 12 bases between them. The CDR3 totals 13 residues. The germline V gene has CDR1 DFQATT and CDR2 SNEGSKA (reference sequence). The CDR3 nucleotides are TGCAGTGCGCCCGTTTTCTACTACAATGAGCAGTTCTTC. Its protein product is CSAPVFYYNEQFF.

The chain links TRBV5-6 to TRBJ2-2; D gene ambiguous. The germline gives CDR1 SGHDT, CDR2 YYEEEE. CDR3 length: 15 amino acids. V lost 0 bases and J lost 6, with 12 bases in between. DNA of the CDR3: TGTGCCAGCAGCTTGGAAGAAGCTCCCCCCGGGGAGCTGTTTTTT. The encoded protein is CASSLEEAPPGELFF.

This clonotype was counted many times. The chain combines TRBV6-1 with TRBJ2-7; 7 bases line up with TRBD2. Germline V gives CDR1 MNHNS, CDR2 SASEGT. This CDR3 has 15 amino acids. With 3 bases clipped from V and 5 bases from J, the junction kept 10 bases outside the gene matches. CDR3 sequence: CASSEVGGSNDEQYF. The CDR3 nucleotides read TGTGCCAGCAGTGAGGTCGGCGGGAGCAATGACGAGCAGTACTTC.

This clonotype was detected only a few times. The chain recombines TRBV4-2 with TRBJ2-7; D is unclear. CDR3 length equals 13 residues. The V end lost 0 bases, the J end lost 2 bases, and 5 bases lay between the germline ends. Germline V CDR1 and CDR2: LGHNA, YNFKEQ. The DNA for the CDR3 is TGTGCCAGCAGCCAAGATCTTCCCTACGAGCAGTACTTC. Encoded protein: CASSQDLPYEQYF.

As regards this clonotype: It may be a read error: a sequence one base away is much more abundant. V gene TRBV7-9 combines with J gene TRBJ1-1; the D gene is possibly TRBD1 (6 bases). CDR3 length equals 14 residues. Germline CDR1 is SEHNR and CDR2 is FQNEAQ (reference sequence). Trimming took 1 base from V and 13 from J, leaving 19 bases between them. CDR3: CASSLVAQGPEDFF. CDR3 coding DNA: TGTGCCAGCAGCTTAGTGGCACAGGGCCCTGAGGATTTCTTT.

Notes on this clonotype: This CDR3 is missing its conserved last phenylalanine or tryptophan, likely due to a read error. This rearrangement joins TRBV7-4 to TRBJ2-7; TRBD1 might be the D (6 bases). The CDR3 has 16 amino acids. CDR1 is SGHVT and CDR2 is SQSDAQ in the germline V gene. Trimming took off 3 bases at V and 0 bases at J, with 15 bases between the two ends. The CDR3 bases are TGTGCCAGCAGCTTCAGGGGCGAACGGCCCTCCTACGAGCAGTACTTA. This gives the protein CASSFRGERPSYEQYL.

This clonotype was seen ten or more times. V usage is TRBV6-1 and J usage is TRBJ1-1; TRBD1 might be the D (5 bases). Germline V lookup: CDR1 MNHNS, CDR2 SASEGT. V shed 3 bases and J shed 4 bases, with 12 bases lying between them. The CDR3 sequence is 14 residues long. The DNA of the CDR3 is TGTGCCAGCAGTGATTTCGGGGGAATCACTGAAGCTTTCTTT. Its protein product is CASSDFGGITEAFF.

This clonotype showed up many times. This rearrangement joins TRBV10-3 to TRBJ2-1; a possible D gene is TRBD1 (5 bases). This CDR3 has 11 amino acids. Germline V CDR1 and CDR2: ENHRY, SYGVKD. The V end was cut by 7 bases, the J end by 6 bases, with 7 bases between. The CDR3 protein is CAIKRGNEQFF. The DNA of the CDR3 is TGTGCCATCAAAAGGGGCAATGAGCAGTTCTTC.

This clonotype was seen a few times. The gene calls are TRBV12-3 or TRBV12-4 and TRBJ2-3, with D hard to call. With 5 bases removed from V and 6 bases from J, the gap between germline ends came to 15 bases. The CDR3 has 14 residues. CDR3 in DNA: TGTGCCAGCAGTGGTGCCCTAGAAGGCGATACGCAGTATTTT. The encoded protein is CASSGALEGDTQYF.

This clonotype was seen many times. The CDR3: CAIRLTHPRGSEGSGYTF. CDR3 DNA sequence: TGTGCCATCAGGCTAACACACCCGAGGGGCAGTGAGGGTTCTGGCTACACCTTC. This sequence joins TRBV10-3 and TRBJ1-2, with D perhaps TRBD1 (5 bases). Trimming removed 6 bases at V and 7 bases at J, with 30 bases between. The CDR3 has 18 residues. Germline CDR1 and CDR2: ENHRY and SYGVKD.

About this clonotype itself: With a much larger clone just one base away, this may be a read error. The chain links TRBV12-3 or TRBV12-4 to TRBJ2-3, with D possibly matching TRBD2 (7 bases). The CDR3 covers 14 residues. Trimming took 5 bases from V and 6 from J, leaving 15 bases between them. The CDR3 DNA is TGTGCCAGCAGTCCCAAGCGGGACATGGATACGCAGTATTTT. Its protein product is CASSPKRDMDTQYF.

CDR3 bases: TGCGCCAGCAGCTCACTACCCCCGGGACATGAGGAGGAGACCCAGTACTTC. It codes for CASSSLPPGHEEETQYF. V gene TRBV4-1 combines with J gene TRBJ2-5; a possible D gene is TRBD1 (6 bases). Germline CDR1 MGHRA, CDR2 YSYEKL. V was trimmed by 5 bases and J by 5 bases, leaving 24 bases between them. CDR3 length: 17 amino acids.

V gene TRBV27 combines with J gene TRBJ2-2, with D perhaps TRBD1 or TRBD2 (6 bases each). CDR3 size: 14 residues. Germline CDR1 MNHEY, CDR2 SMNVEV (reference sequence). Trimming left V 3 bases short and J 5 bases short, with 10 bases between. Here the CDR3 reads CASSFGGPTGELFF. The CDR3 nucleotides read TGTGCCAGCAGTTTTGGGGGGCCTACCGGGGAGCTGTTTTTT.

The V and J genes are TRBV20-1 and TRBJ2-1; D may correspond to TRBD1 or TRBD2 (6 bases each). The CDR3 is 16 amino acids. Looked up from germline, CDR1 is DFQATT and CDR2 is SNEGSKA (reference sequence). V was cut by 6 bases and J by 5 bases, with 23 bases left in between. The CDR3, as DNA: TGCAGTGCGTCATCAGAGGGGGGCAATAGAGACAATGAGCAGTTCTTC. The encoded protein is CSASSEGGNRDNEQFF.

The chain combines TRBV19 with TRBJ2-1; D ambiguous. Trimming left V 7 bases short and J 0 bases short, with 16 bases between. This CDR3 has 16 residues. From germline, CDR1 is LNHDA and CDR2 SQIVND (reference sequence). The CDR3 spells CASKQTRSSSYNEQFF. The CDR3 DNA reads as TGTGCCAGTAAACAGACTCGATCGAGCTCCTACAATGAGCAGTTCTTC.

This clonotype has only a few counts. This chain joins TRBV20-1 and TRBJ2-1, with 9 bases matching TRBD2. This CDR3 comprises 13 residues. The germline V gene has CDR1 DFQATT and CDR2 SNEGSKA (reference sequence). The trim removed 4 bases at V and 12 bases at J, leaving 10 bases unmatched. The CDR3 region has the DNA TGCAGTGCTATAGAGTTGGGACTAGCACGGCAGTTCTTC. This sequence encodes CSAIELGLARQFF.

The chain employs TRBV27 and TRBJ1-3; no reliable D call. The CDR3 runs to 15 residues. Trimming left V 1 base short and J 4 bases short, with 11 bases between. Germline values: CDR1 MNHEY, CDR2 SMNVEV (reference sequence). The CDR3 coding sequence is TGTGCCAGCAGTTTATACCCCGCGGGGGGAAACACCATATATTTT. This sequence encodes CASSLYPAGGNTIYF.

The chain has TRBV4-2 and TRBJ2-2; 7 nucleotides match TRBD2. Germline-derived CDR1 and CDR2 are LGHNA and YNFKEQ. The CDR3 is 15 amino acids. V gave up 0 bases and J gave up 4 bases; unmatched junction bases: 2. The CDR3 sequence: CASSQDRGSTGELFF. DNA for the CDR3: TGTGCCAGCAGCCAAGACCGCGGGAGCACCGGGGAGCTGTTTTTT.

This clonotype has at least ten counts. V gene TRBV11-2 combines with J gene TRBJ2-7; D might be TRBD1 (6 bases). Germline assignment: CDR1 SGHAT and CDR2 FQNNGV. This CDR3 is 15 amino acids long. Between the trimmed V and J ends, which lost 5 bases and 3 bases, there was a span of 17 bases. The CDR3: CASSPQAGAGYEQYF. DNA for the CDR3: TGTGCCAGCAGCCCCCAGGCAGGGGCAGGCTACGAGCAGTACTTC.

This clonotype has only a few counts. The rearrangement joins TRBV5-1 to TRBJ2-7; D is perhaps TRBD1 (5 bases). Deletions cut 1 base from V and 2 bases from J, with 13 bases between. Germline V gives CDR1 SGHRS, CDR2 YFSETQ. CDR3 size: 15 residues. CDR3 loop: CASSLSQGAPYEQYF. The CDR3 DNA reads as TGCGCCAGCAGCTTGAGCCAAGGGGCGCCCTACGAGCAGTACTTC.

This clonotype showed up many times. This rearrangement joins TRBV27 to TRBJ2-7; TRBD1 aligns across 7 bases. The CDR3 length is 17 residues. V lost 5 bases and J lost 4; bases outside the gene matches: 17. Germline values: CDR1 MNHEY, CDR2 SMNVEV (reference sequence). CDR3 bases: TGTGCCAGCAGTACGCGGACAGGAGCTATCCTATGGTACGAGCAGTACTTC. This encodes CASSTRTGAILWYEQYF.

This clonotype was seen a handful of times. This CDR3 is CASRVYTEAFF. In DNA form, the CDR3 reads TGTGCCAGTAGGGTCTACACTGAAGCTTTCTTT. The V call is TRBV19, the J call TRBJ1-1; no definite D call. The CDR3 spans 11 residues. Trimming removed 6 bases at V and 3 bases at J, with 5 bases between. Germline V gene data show CDR1 as LNHDA and CDR2 as SQIVND (reference sequence).

This clonotype showed up just a few times. The chain is built from TRBV5-1 and TRBJ2-7; D not certain. CDR3 length: 13 amino acids. Germline loops: CDR1 SGHRS, CDR2 YFSETQ. Between the trimmed V and J ends, which lost 0 bases and 5 bases, there was a span of 9 bases. The CDR3 region is CASSLGLLDEQYF. CDR3 DNA: TGCGCCAGCAGCTTGGGTCTTTTAGACGAGCAGTACTTC.